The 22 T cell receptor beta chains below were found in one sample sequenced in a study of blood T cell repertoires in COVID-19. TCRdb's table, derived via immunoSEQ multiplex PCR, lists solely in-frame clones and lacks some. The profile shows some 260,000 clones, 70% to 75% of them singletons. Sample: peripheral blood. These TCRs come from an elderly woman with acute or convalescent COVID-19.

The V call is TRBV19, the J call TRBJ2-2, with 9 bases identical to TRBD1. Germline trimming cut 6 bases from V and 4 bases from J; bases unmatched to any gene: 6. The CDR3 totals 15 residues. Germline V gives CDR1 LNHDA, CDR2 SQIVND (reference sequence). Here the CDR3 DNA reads TGTGCCAGTAGGGGACAGGGTCAAATCACCGGGGAGCTGTTTTTT. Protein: CASRGQGQITGELFF.

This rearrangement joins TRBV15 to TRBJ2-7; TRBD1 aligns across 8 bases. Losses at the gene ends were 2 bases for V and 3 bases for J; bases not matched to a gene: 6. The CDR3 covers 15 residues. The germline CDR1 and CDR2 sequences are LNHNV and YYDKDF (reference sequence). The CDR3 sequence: CATSRLQGAFYEQYF. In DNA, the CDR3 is TGTGCCACCAGCAGACTTCAGGGGGCATTCTACGAGCAGTACTTC.

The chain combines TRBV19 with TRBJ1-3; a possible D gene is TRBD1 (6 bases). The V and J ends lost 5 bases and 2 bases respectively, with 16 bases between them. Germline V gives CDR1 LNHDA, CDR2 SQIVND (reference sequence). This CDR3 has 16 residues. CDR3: CASSAPYREAGNTIYF. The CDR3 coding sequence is TGTGCCAGTAGTGCGCCCTACAGGGAAGCTGGAAACACCATATATTTT.

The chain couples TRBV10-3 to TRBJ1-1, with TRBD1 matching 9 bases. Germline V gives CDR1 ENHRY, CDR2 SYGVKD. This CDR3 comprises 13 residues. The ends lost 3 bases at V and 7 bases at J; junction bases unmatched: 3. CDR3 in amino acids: CAISDDRGGEAFF. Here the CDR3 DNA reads TGTGCCATCAGTGACGACAGGGGGGGTGAAGCTTTCTTT.

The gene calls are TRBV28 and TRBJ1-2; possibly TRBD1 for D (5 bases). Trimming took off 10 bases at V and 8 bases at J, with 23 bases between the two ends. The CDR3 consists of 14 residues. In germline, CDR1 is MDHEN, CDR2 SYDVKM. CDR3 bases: TGTGCCACCCAACCTACCCCAGGGATACGGGGCTACACCTTC. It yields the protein CATQPTPGIRGYTF.

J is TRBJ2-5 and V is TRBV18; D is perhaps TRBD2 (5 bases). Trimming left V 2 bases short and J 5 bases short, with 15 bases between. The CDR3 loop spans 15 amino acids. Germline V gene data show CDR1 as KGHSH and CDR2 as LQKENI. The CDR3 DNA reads TGTGCCAGCTCACCAAAAGTGGCAGGCGGGGAGACCCAGTACTTC. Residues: CASSPKVAGGETQYF.

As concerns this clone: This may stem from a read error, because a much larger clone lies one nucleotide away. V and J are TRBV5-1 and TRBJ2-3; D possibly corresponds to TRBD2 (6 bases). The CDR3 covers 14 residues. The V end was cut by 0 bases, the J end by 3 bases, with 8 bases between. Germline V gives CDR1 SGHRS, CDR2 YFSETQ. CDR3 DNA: TGCGCCAGCAGCTTGGGGGGAGGAACAGATACGCAGTATTTT. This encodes CASSLGGGTDTQYF. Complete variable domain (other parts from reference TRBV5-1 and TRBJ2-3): KAGVTQTPRYLIKTRGQQVTLSCSPISGHRSVSWYQQTPGQGLQFLFEYFSETQRNKGNFPGRFSGRQFSNSRSEMNVSTLELGDSALYLCASSLGGGTDTQYFGPGTRLTVL.

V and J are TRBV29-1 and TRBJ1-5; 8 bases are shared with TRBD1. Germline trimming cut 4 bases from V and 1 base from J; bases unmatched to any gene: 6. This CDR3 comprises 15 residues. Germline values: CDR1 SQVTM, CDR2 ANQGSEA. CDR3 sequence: CSVATGGTSNQPQHF. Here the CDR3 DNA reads TGCAGCGTTGCAACAGGGGGAACGAGCAATCAGCCCCAGCATTTT.

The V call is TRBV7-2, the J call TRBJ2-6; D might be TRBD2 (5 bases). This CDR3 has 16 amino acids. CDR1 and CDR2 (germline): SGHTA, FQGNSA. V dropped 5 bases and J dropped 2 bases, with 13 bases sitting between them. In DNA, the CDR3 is TGTGCCAGCAGCCCAGGTCGGGGTACTGGGGCCAACGTCCTGACTTTC. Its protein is CASSPGRGTGANVLTF. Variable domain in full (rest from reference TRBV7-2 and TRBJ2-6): GAGVSQSPSNKVTEKGKDVELRCDPISGHTALYWYRQSLGQGLEFLIYFQGNSAPDKSGLPSDRFSAERTGGSVSTLTIQRTQQEDSAVYLCASSPGRGTGANVLTFGAGSRLTVL.

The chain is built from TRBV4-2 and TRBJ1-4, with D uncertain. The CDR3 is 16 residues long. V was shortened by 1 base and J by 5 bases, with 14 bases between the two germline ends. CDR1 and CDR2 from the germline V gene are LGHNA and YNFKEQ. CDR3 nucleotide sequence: TGTGCCAGCAGCCAAGTGAGAGGAAGAGAAAATGAAAAACTGTTTTTT. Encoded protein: CASSQVRGRENEKLFF.

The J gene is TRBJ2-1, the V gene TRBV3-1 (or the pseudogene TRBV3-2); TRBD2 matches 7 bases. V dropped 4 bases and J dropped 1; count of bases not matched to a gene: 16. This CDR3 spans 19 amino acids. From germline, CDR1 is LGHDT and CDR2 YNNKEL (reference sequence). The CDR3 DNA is TGTGCCAGCAGCCCACTCGTGCCGGGGCGGGGGTGGTCCTACAATGAGCAGTTCTTC. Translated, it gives CASSPLVPGRGWSYNEQFF.

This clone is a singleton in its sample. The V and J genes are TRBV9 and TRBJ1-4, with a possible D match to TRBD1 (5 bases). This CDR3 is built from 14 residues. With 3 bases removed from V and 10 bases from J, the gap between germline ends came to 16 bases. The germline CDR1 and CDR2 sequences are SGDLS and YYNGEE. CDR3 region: CASSERGGPGKLFF. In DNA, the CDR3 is TGTGCCAGCAGCGAACGGGGGGGACCCGGAAAACTGTTTTTT.

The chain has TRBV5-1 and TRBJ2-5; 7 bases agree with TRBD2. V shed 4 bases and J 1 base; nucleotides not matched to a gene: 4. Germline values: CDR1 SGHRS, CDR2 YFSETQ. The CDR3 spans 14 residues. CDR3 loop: CASSTSSGQETQYF. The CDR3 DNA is TGCGCCAGCAGCACCTCTAGCGGCCAAGAGACCCAGTACTTC.

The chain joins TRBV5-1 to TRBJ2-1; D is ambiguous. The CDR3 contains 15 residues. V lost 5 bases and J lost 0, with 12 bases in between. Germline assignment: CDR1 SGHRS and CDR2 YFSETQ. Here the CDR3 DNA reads TGCGCCAGCAGTTACGCGGAAAGCTCCTACAATGAGCAGTTCTTC. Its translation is CASSYAESSYNEQFF. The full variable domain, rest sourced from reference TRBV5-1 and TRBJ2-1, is KAGVTQTPRYLIKTRGQQVTLSCSPISGHRSVSWYQQTPGQGLQFLFEYFSETQRNKGNFPGRFSGRQFSNSRSEMNVSTLELGDSALYLCASSYAESSYNEQFFGPGTRLTVL.

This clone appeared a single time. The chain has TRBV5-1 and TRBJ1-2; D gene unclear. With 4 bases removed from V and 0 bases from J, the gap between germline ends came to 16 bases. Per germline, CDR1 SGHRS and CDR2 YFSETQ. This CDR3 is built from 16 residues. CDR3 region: CASSRSAISPNYGYTF. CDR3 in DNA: TGCGCCAGCAGCCGGAGTGCGATCTCGCCTAACTATGGCTACACCTTC.

CDR3 nucleotide sequence: TGTGCCAGCAGTGAAGCGGGGACAACTAACTATGGCTACACCTTC. Translating it yields CASSEAGTTNYGYTF. V is TRBV6-1 and J is TRBJ1-2; a weak D match, TRBD1 (6 bases). The CDR3 length is 15 residues. Per the germline V gene, CDR1 is MNHNS and CDR2 is SASEGT. Trimming took 0 bases from V and 0 from J, leaving 8 bases between them.

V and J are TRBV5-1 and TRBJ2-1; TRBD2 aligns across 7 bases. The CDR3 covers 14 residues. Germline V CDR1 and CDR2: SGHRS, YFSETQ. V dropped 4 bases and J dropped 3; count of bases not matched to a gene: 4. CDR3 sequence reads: CASSAGDYYNEQFF. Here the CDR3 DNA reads TGCGCCAGCAGCGCGGGGGACTACTACAATGAGCAGTTCTTC.

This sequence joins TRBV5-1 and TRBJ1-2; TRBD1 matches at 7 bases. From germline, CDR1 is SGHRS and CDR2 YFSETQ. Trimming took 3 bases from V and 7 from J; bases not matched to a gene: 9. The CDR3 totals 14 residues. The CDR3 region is CASSSPGGGGGYTF. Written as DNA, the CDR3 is TGCGCCAGCAGCTCTCCCGGAGGGGGCGGTGGCTACACCTTC.

The CDR3 DNA reads as TGTGCCAGCACATCCAGGCAGGGTCGGGTGAACACTGAAGCTTTCTTT. Encoded protein: CASTSRQGRVNTEAFF. The J gene is TRBJ1-1, the V gene TRBV27, with D maybe TRBD1 (5 bases). This CDR3 region has 16 residues. Trimming left V 7 bases short and J 0 bases short, with 18 bases between. In germline, CDR1 is MNHEY, CDR2 SMNVEV (reference sequence).

CDR3 DNA: TGTGCCAGCTCACCGGGACCGCCCAGGGGTAGCAATCAGCCCCAGCATTTT. Protein: CASSPGPPRGSNQPQHF. The chain carries TRBV18 and TRBJ1-5, with D possibly being TRBD1 (6 bases). Germline V gene lookup returns CDR1 KGHSH and CDR2 LQKENI. Trimming pared 3 bases from V and 0 bases from J, leaving 15 bases between. The CDR3 runs to 17 residues. Together with reference TRBV18 and TRBJ1-5, the CDR3 gives the full variable domain: NAGVMQNPRHLVRRRGQEARLRCSPMKGHSHVYWYRQLPEEGLKFMVYLQKENIIDESGMPKERFSAEFPKEGPSILRIQQVVRGDSAAYFCASSPGPPRGSNQPQHFGDGTRLSIL.

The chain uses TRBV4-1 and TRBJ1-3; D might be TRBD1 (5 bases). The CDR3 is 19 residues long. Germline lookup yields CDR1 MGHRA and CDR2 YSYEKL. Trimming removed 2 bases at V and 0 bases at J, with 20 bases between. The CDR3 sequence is CASSQKLRGTGDSGNTIYF. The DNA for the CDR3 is TGCGCCAGCAGCCAAAAGTTAAGGGGTACGGGGGACTCTGGAAACACCATATATTTT.

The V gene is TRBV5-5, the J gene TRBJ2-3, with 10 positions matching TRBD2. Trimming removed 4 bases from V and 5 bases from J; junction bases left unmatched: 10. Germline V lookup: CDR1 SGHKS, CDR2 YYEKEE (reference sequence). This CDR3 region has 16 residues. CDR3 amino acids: CASSLRLAGDIDTQYF. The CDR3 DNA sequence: TGTGCCAGCAGCCTAAGGCTAGCGGGAGATATAGATACGCAGTATTTT.